The 19 T cell receptor beta chains below come from one sample, sequenced in a study of T cell changes during pregnancy in multiple sclerosis. TCRdb's copy holds only in-frame clones and misses some; the assay was immunoSEQ multiplex PCR. The profile shows 55,000 to 85,000 clones, around 94% of them singletons. The specimen comprised peripheral blood, sampled in the third trimester of pregnancy. These receptors originate from a female donor with multiple sclerosis, enrolled in a pregnancy study.

This chain links TRBV5-1 with TRBJ2-5, with 9 bases aligning to TRBD1. CDR1 SGHRS and CDR2 YFSETQ come from the germline V gene. The junction had 7 bases not matched to a gene; V was cut back by 0 bases and J by 4 bases. The CDR3 contains 16 residues. The CDR3 DNA reads TGCGCCAGCAGCTTGGACGGACAGGGGATTGTAGAGACCCAGTACTTC. Translated: CASSLDGQGIVETQYF. The variable domain in full, completed from reference TRBV5-1 and TRBJ2-5, reads KAGVTQTPRYLIKTRGQQVTLSCSPISGHRSVSWYQQTPGQGLQFLFEYFSETQRNKGNFPGRFSGRQFSNSRSEMNVSTLELGDSALYLCASSLDGQGIVETQYFGPGTRLLVL.

The rearrangement joins TRBV6-1 to TRBJ2-7, with TRBD1 identical over 9 bases. Losses at the gene ends were 4 bases for V and 3 bases for J; bases not matched to a gene: 4. CDR3 length: 14 residues. CDR1 and CDR2 from the germline V gene are MNHNS and SASEGT. Here the CDR3 DNA reads TGTGCCAGCAGTGCCCGACAGGGGGACTACGAGCAGTACTTC. Residues: CASSARQGDYEQYF.

This chain connects TRBV7-2 to TRBJ2-2; 12 bases agree with TRBD2. Germline V lookup: CDR1 SGHTA, CDR2 FQGNSA. Unmatched junction bases numbered 8, after V lost 8 bases and J lost 10 bases. This CDR3 comprises 14 residues. Here the CDR3 reads CASLAGGSLEELFF. Written as DNA, the CDR3 is TGTGCCAGCCTAGCGGGGGGGTCTCTCGAGGAGCTGTTTTTT.

The chain uses TRBV5-1 and TRBJ2-3; perhaps TRBD2 as D (6 bases). Germline loops: CDR1 SGHRS, CDR2 YFSETQ. Deletions cut 2 bases from V and 0 bases from J, with 10 bases between. The CDR3 spans 15 residues. The CDR3 DNA is TGCGCCAGCAGCTTACGCGGGATAAGCACAGATACGCAGTATTTT. It is translated as CASSLRGISTDTQYF.

The chain employs TRBV18 and TRBJ2-6; D ambiguous. This CDR3 comprises 16 residues. V was cut by 1 base and J by 1 base, with 8 bases left in between. The germline gives CDR1 KGHSH, CDR2 LQKENI. CDR3 coding DNA: TGTGCCAGCTCACCACTCCCCCTGTCTGGGGCCAACGTCCTGACTTTC. It specifies CASSPLPLSGANVLTF.

This clone came up once. The chain has TRBV15 and TRBJ2-5, with D unclear. Trimming removed 0 bases at V and 4 bases at J, with 9 bases between. CDR1 and CDR2 (germline): LNHNV, YYDKDF (reference sequence). The CDR3 is made up of 14 amino acids. The CDR3 DNA reads TGTGCCACCAGCAGAGATAGAGAAAGAGAGACCCAGTACTTC. Amino acid sequence: CATSRDRERETQYF.

The chain links TRBV11-2 to TRBJ2-3, with 8 bases lining up with TRBD2. With 3 bases clipped from V and 5 bases from J, the junction kept 4 bases outside the gene matches. CDR1 and CDR2 (germline): SGHAT, FQNNGV. CDR3 length equals 14 residues. CDR3 in DNA: TGTGCCAGCAGCTTCGAGCGGGGGCTAGATACGCAGTATTTT. It encodes CASSFERGLDTQYF.

The V gene is TRBV10-3, the J gene TRBJ1-2, with 10 bases lining up with TRBD1. Germline CDR1 is ENHRY and CDR2 is SYGVKD. J was trimmed by 1 base and V by 5 bases; bases with no gene match: 7. The CDR3 has 16 residues. CDR3 residues: CAISQPRDRGNYGYTF. Written as DNA, the CDR3 is TGTGCCATCAGTCAACCCCGGGACAGGGGTAACTATGGCTACACCTTC.

As DNA, the CDR3 is TGTGCCAGCAGGGAGGGCACTGAAGCTTTCTTT. Its translation is CASREGTEAFF. The chain is built from TRBV25-1 and TRBJ1-1; D gene unclear. This CDR3 spans 11 amino acids. The germline CDR1 and CDR2 sequences are MGHDK and SYGVNS. Trimming stripped 6 bases from V and 4 bases from J, with 6 bases between.

The V and J genes are TRBV4-2 and TRBJ2-3, with 11 bases matching TRBD2. Losses at the gene ends were 0 bases for V and 5 bases for J; bases not matched to a gene: 1. The CDR3 runs to 15 residues. Germline assignment: CDR1 LGHNA and CDR2 YNFKEQ. CDR3 region: CASSQDTSGGDTQYF. In DNA, the CDR3 is TGTGCCAGCAGCCAAGATACTAGCGGGGGAGATACGCAGTATTTT.

This sequence joins TRBV2 and TRBJ1-2, with 7 bases lining up with TRBD1. Germline assignment: CDR1 SNHLY and CDR2 FYNNEI. The CDR3 is made up of 15 amino acids. The junction had 8 bases not matched to a gene; V was cut back by 0 bases and J by 7 bases. The CDR3 reads CASSEARSGGSGYTF. The CDR3 bases are TGTGCCAGCAGTGAAGCGCGGTCAGGGGGGAGTGGCTACACCTTC. The full variable domain, completed using reference TRBV2 and TRBJ1-2, is EPEVTQTPSHQVTQMGQEVILRCVPISNHLYFYWYRQILGQKVEFLVSFYNNEISEKSEIFDDQFSVERPDGSNFTLKIRSTKLEDSAMYFCASSEARSGGSGYTFGSGTRLTVV.

The gene calls are TRBV18 and TRBJ1-2, with a tentative D call TRBD1 (5 bases). The CDR3 covers 15 residues. Looked up from germline, CDR1 is KGHSH and CDR2 is LQKENI. V gave up 4 bases and J gave up 2 bases, with 14 bases separating them. CDR3 nucleotides: TGTGCCAGCTCACAGGGGAACTCGGTCAACTATGGCTACACCTTC. As protein: CASSQGNSVNYGYTF. Drawing the rest from reference TRBV18 and TRBJ1-2, the complete variable domain is NAGVMQNPRHLVRRRGQEARLRCSPMKGHSHVYWYRQLPEEGLKFMVYLQKENIIDESGMPKERFSAEFPKEGPSILRIQQVVRGDSAAYFCASSQGNSVNYGYTFGSGTRLTVV.

The chain recombines TRBV5-6 with TRBJ1-1, with D possibly being TRBD1 (6 bases). Trimming left V 3 bases short and J 0 bases short, with 9 bases between. The CDR3 runs to 14 residues. Looked up from germline, CDR1 is SGHDT and CDR2 is YYEEEE. CDR3 nucleotides: TGTGCCAGCAGCTGGGACACCTTGAACACTGAAGCTTTCTTT. It codes for CASSWDTLNTEAFF.

The CDR3 sequence is CASSLVTGKGYTF. The CDR3 DNA reads as TGTGCCAGCAGTTTGGTGACAGGGAAGGGCTACACCTTC. The chain links TRBV27 to TRBJ1-2; 7 nucleotides match TRBD1. V trimming: 3 bases; J trimming: 8 bases; junction bases outside the gene matches: 6. The V gene's germline CDR1 is MNHEY and CDR2 SMNVEV (reference sequence). This CDR3 has 13 amino acids.

The V call is TRBV23-1, the J call TRBJ1-2, with no clear D. TRBV23-1 is flagged as an ORF with uncertain function. Trimming pared 4 bases from V and 0 bases from J, leaving 15 bases between. This CDR3 is built from 16 residues. The CDR3 nucleotides are TGCGCCAGCAGTCGAGGAGGTCGGGATCCTAACTATGGCTACACCTTC. It codes for CASSRGGRDPNYGYTF.

This chain uses TRBV10-1 with TRBJ2-5; 7 bases fit TRBD1. Germline-derived CDR1 and CDR2 are WNHNN and SYGVQD (reference sequence). The CDR3 is 12 residues long. The junction had 3 bases not matched to a gene; V was cut back by 6 bases and J by 5 bases. The chain's CDR3 is CASRRGPETQYF. The CDR3 region has the DNA TGCGCCAGCAGGAGGGGGCCGGAGACCCAGTACTTC.

This rearrangement joins TRBV19 to TRBJ2-7, with TRBD1 identical over 9 bases. The CDR3 totals 16 residues. CDR1 LNHDA and CDR2 SQIVND come from the germline V gene (reference sequence). V lost 3 bases and J lost 2; bases outside the gene matches: 8. The DNA for the CDR3 is TGTGCCAGTAGTATCTCCCCGGGACAGGGTGCCTACGAGCAGTACTTC. This encodes CASSISPGQGAYEQYF.

The rearrangement links TRBV30 to TRBJ1-6, with a weak D call TRBD1 (6 bases). V lost 4 bases, J lost 8 bases, and 15 bases lay in between. This CDR3 contains 14 residues. Germline V CDR1 and CDR2: GTSNPN, SVGIG (reference sequence). For the CDR3, the DNA is TGTGCCTGGAATAGGGCAGGGGAATATTCACCCCTCCACTTT. Translated, it gives CAWNRAGEYSPLHF.

The rearrangement joins TRBV5-1 to TRBJ1-6; possibly TRBD1 for D (5 bases). The CDR3 is made up of 16 amino acids. V was trimmed by 0 bases and J by 11 bases, leaving 18 bases between them. From germline, CDR1 is SGHRS and CDR2 YFSETQ. The DNA for the CDR3 is TGCGCCAGCAGCTTGGGGAATGGGCAGGGAGGCGCACCCCTCCACTTT. Its translation is CASSLGNGQGGAPLHF.